This TCR beta chain is from a study of cytomegalovirus exposure and HLA in healthy donors. Notes on the study in general: Later analysis identified several of the most significant clusters that appeared linked to common viral pathogens.

60 Vbeta and 13 Jbeta primers were used in PCR. Authors' methods: Later, roughly 80 million unique TCR beta chains were counted in an analysis, and about 10 million of them were shared. The table came from immunoSEQ multiplex PCR; TCRdb's copy has only in-frame clones and leaves some out. V, J and clone size were drawn from that table, and D and trimming were deduced from the DNA. The table lists 90,000 to 100,000 clones. About this clone itself: Its specificity is not known.

Germline-derived CDR1 and CDR2 are SGHNT and YYREEE (reference sequence). V shed 4 bases and J shed 8 bases, with 12 bases lying between them. CDR3 length: 12 residues. This sequence was found in a young woman in good health and CMV-seronegative. The sequencing sample was made of PBMCs. The V and J genes are TRBV5-4 and TRBJ1-1; D is undetermined. CDR3 loop: CASSLGGIEAFF. For the CDR3, the DNA is TGTGCCAGCAGCCTGGGAGGCATCGAAGCTTTCTTT.